This T cell receptor beta chain was retrieved from a study of PD-L1 blockade in urothelial cancer. At the level of the study: Per blood sample, T cells had a median of roughly 150,000.

J was trimmed by 12 bases and V by 7 bases; bases with no gene match: 16. Per the germline V gene, CDR1 is GTSNPN and CDR2 is SVGIG (reference sequence). The CDR3 sequence is 14 residues long. The table came from immunoSEQ multiplex PCR; TCRdb's copy has only in-frame clones and leaves some out. The table has tens of thousands of clones, approximately 80% seen once. The clonotype originates from a man between 65 and 85 years old with urothelial cancer. The rearrangement uses TRBV30 and TRBJ2-1; 9 bases agree with TRBD2. The specimen comprised PBMCs, sampled around atezolizumab (anti-PD-L1) treatment. The CDR3 bases are TGTGCCTTCTTGAACGGGCGGGAGGGCCAGGGGCAGTTCTTC. This translates into CAFLNGREGQGQFF.